This T cell receptor beta chain stems from a study of blood T cells in healthy people across ages (dated by TCRdb to between 2014 and 2017). In terms of the full investigation: Template switching captured roughly one uniquely barcoded TCR beta cDNA molecule per two T cells in model experiments. Donors were grouped into four age groups: young (average roughly 17 years), middle-aged (39), aged (roughly 67) and long-lived (less than 85). To track age-related changes in TCR beta repertoire diversity, the study relied on deep sequencing normalized with unique cDNA molecular identifiers. To avoid experimental bias, donors of different ages were spread randomly across the sequencing lanes. Using the same blood draw, the study looked at two additional independent replicas of 1 million unique cDNA reads for two donors, one aged 18 to 30 and the other aged 80 or older.

General findings and caveats noted by the study authors: Conclusive comparison of naive and antigen-experienced compartments was prevented by the profiling of bulk unsorted PBMCs. Estimates of total diversity from one million sequenced T cells were regarded as lower bounds and underestimates. The long-lived group showed more naive CD4+ T cells, fewer expanded clones and increased TCR diversity than the aged group, suggesting age selection. Donor CMV infection status was unknown, potentially confounding age-related changes in expanded clonotypes. As age increased, observed TCR beta diversity per million T cells dropped in a roughly linear way, and a significant reduction was already evident by age roughly 40. The percentage of naive T cells measured by flow cytometry correlated strongly with observed TCR beta diversity.

The method was 5' RACE. The data were produced on an Illumina HiSeq 2500. A second PCR of about 7 to 12 cycles was performed with a sample-barcoded 5' primer and a J-beta primer mix. Each TCR beta cDNA molecule received a unique molecular identifier from a template-switch 5' adaptor carrying 12 random nucleotides. At least 3 million CDR3-containing paired-end reads were obtained from each sample. The Mint cDNA synthesis kit, primed by a TRBC-specific oligonucleotide, was used to synthesize first-strand cDNA from all RNA. Following uracil-DNA glycosylase treatment, all cDNA underwent a first 18-cycle PCR with the universal primers M1SS and BC2_uni_R. Processing in the source paper ran as follows. For normalization, 1 million high-quality reads were randomly selected from each sample, with every read carrying a distinct molecular identifier. Instead of being binned into consensus sequences, reads that shared molecular identifiers were thrown out. MiTCR, with a Q25 quality threshold and the strictest error-elimination algorithm, was used for CDR3 identification, clonotype clustering and error correction. A nonparametric unseen species model with Euler transformation was used to estimate lower-bound total TCR beta diversity. TCRdb applied fastp at Q25 and MiXCR to the public reads, then kept only in-frame beta chains. Identical CDR3 proteins give one entry, which carries the most common genes and DNA. TCRdb's processing, not the authors' own work, is the source of the V and J calls. The sample contains more than 1.4 million distinct CDR3 sequences, around 42% of them found a single time. The top ten clonotypes cover approximately 7.9% of the sample.

Of note for this clonotype: The clone's antigen remains unknown. Base qualities are not provided; no much larger clone lies one nucleotide away.

Systemically healthy Caucasian individuals from Russia, 39 in total and aged roughly 6 to 100 years, were included as donors. Ten milliliters of peripheral blood were drawn from each donor into EDTA-treated Vacutainer tubes. Ficoll-Paque density-gradient centrifugation was used to isolate PBMCs, with at least 6 million obtained per sample. Total RNA, at least 6 micrograms per sample, was extracted from PBMCs with Trizol reagent. Naive CD45RAhigh/CD27high T cell percentages were measured by flow cytometry on a PBMC aliquot from every donor. The CDR3, from cysteine to phenylalanine, totals 15 residues. The sequence is cut down to CDR3 DNA, 45 bases in frame from base 1. The CDR1 and CDR2 encoded by the germline V gene (reference sequence) are MNHEY and SMNVEV. Unmatched junction bases come to 6, with V trimmed by 3 bases and J by 2 bases.

This chain joins TRBV27 to TRBJ1-2; 7 middle bases align to TRBD1. Sequencing was done on a sample of blood. This clonotype originated in a woman aged 18-35 years in good health. The DNA sequence is as follows: TGTGCCAGCAGTTTTACAGGGGCCCTCAACTATGGCTACACCTTC. It specifies CASSFTGALNYGYTF.